This passage covers 7 T cell receptor beta chains from one sample sequenced in a study of shared clonotypes between healthy human individuals. Naive-designated CD8 cells lacked CD45RO, were positively enriched for CCR7, and omitted terminally differentiated effector memory CD45RA+ cells. Repertoires were generated with immunoSEQ multiplex PCR, while TCRdb's copy carries only in-frame clones and drops some. The sample comprises hundreds of thousands of clones, about 95% of which are singletons, and less than 0.13% rests with the top ten. Sequenced input: naive CD8+ T cells sorted from blood. The receptors derive from a woman in her 30s in good health.

J is TRBJ2-7 and V is TRBV6-6; TRBD1 matches 9 bases. Trimming at V came to 5 bases and at J to 13 bases, leaving 9 bases not matched to a gene. This CDR3 region has 12 residues. Germline V CDR1 and CDR2: MNHNY, SVGAGI (reference sequence). The CDR3 loop reads CASSTTGTGIYF. CDR3 nucleotide sequence: TGTGCCAGCAGTACCACCGGGACAGGGATATACTTC.

This clone was seen once. The chain is built from TRBV19 and TRBJ2-5; D might be TRBD2 (5 bases). V was pared by 10 bases and J by 5 bases, with 17 bases between. This CDR3 has 13 amino acids. Germline V CDR1 and CDR2: LNHDA, SQIVND (reference sequence). CDR3 protein: CATSDLAGETQYF. CDR3 nucleotide sequence: TGTGCCACCTCGGACTTGGCTGGGGAGACCCAGTACTTC.

The gene calls are TRBV6-1 and TRBJ1-1, with D uncertain. The germline V gene has CDR1 MNHNS and CDR2 SASEGT. The CDR3 is made up of 12 amino acids. V lost 2 bases to trimming and J lost 10 bases, with 11 bases between them. The CDR3 DNA follows: TGTGCCAGCAGTGAAACGGTACGGGGAGCTTTCTTT. Amino acids: CASSETVRGAFF.

This clone was picked up one time. The genes are TRBV10-2 and TRBJ2-1; D call uncertain. The CDR3 is 15 amino acids. Germline loops: CDR1 WSHSY, CDR2 SAAADI. Between the trimmed V and J ends, which lost 5 bases and 6 bases, there was a span of 17 bases. CDR3: CASSSFQQSVNEQFF. In DNA form, the CDR3 reads TGCGCCAGCAGTTCTTTTCAGCAAAGTGTCAATGAGCAGTTCTTC.

The rearrangement joins TRBV27 to TRBJ1-1, with D tentatively TRBD1 (5 bases). V was trimmed by 6 bases and J by 4 bases, leaving 12 bases between them. This CDR3 is 13 amino acids long. Germline CDR1 reads MNHEY; CDR2 reads SMNVEV (reference sequence). The CDR3, as DNA: TGTGCCAGCAGGGGGGGAGGCGGCACTGAAGCTTTCTTT. This codes for CASRGGGGTEAFF.

The chain joins TRBV27 to TRBJ1-3, with a possible D match to TRBD1 (6 bases). The CDR3 spans 15 residues. Trimming shortened V by 2 bases and J by 0 bases, and 8 bases separated the two germline ends. Germline V lookup: CDR1 MNHEY, CDR2 SMNVEV (reference sequence). This CDR3 is CASSLGTNSGNTIYF. CDR3 coding DNA: TGTGCCAGCAGTTTAGGGACAAACTCTGGAAACACCATATATTTT.

The CDR3 loop reads CASSTGRTGEQFF. CDR3 nucleotides: TGTGCCAGCAGTACGGGCCGTACGGGGGAGCAGTTCTTC. The V gene is TRBV5-8, the J gene TRBJ2-1; D may be TRBD2 (5 bases). Germline V gene sequence: CDR1 SGHTS, CDR2 YDEGEE. Trimming removed 5 bases at V and 10 bases at J, with 16 bases between. CDR3 size: 13 residues. Full variable domain (remainder filled in from reference TRBV5-8 and TRBJ2-1): EAGVTQSPTHLIKTRGQQATLRCSPISGHTSVYWYQQALGLGLQFLLWYDEGEERNRGNFPPRFSGRQFPNYSSELNVNALELEDSALYLCASSTGRTGEQFFGPGTRLTVL.